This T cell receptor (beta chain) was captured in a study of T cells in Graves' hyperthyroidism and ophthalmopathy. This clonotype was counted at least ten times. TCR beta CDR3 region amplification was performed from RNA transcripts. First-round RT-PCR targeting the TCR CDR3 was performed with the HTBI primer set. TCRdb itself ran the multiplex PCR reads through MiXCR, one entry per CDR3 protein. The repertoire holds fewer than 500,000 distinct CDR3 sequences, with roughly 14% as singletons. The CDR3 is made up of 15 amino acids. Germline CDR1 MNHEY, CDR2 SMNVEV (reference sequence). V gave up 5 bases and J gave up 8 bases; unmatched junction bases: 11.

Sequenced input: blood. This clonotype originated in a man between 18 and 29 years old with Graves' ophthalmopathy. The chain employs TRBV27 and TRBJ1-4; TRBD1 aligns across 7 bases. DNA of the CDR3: TGTGCCAGCAGTCCAGAGGGGGCGATAAGCGAAAAACTGTTTTTT. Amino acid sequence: CASSPEGAISEKLFF. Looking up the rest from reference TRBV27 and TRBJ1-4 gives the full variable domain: EAQVTQNPRYLITVTGKKLTVTCSQNMNHEYMSWYRQDPGLGLRQIYYSMNVEVTDKGDVPEGYKVSRKEKRNFPLILESPSPNQTSLYFCASSPEGAISEKLFFGSGTQLSVL.